Sequencing of this T cell receptor (beta chain) was carried out in a study of human T cells and chemical hapten exposure. For the study at large: The cohort included alopecia areata under or over 50% scalp, totalis and universalis. Findings of the study overall: The number of TCRs over 1 in 1000 frequency stayed unchanged after DPC. Positive correlation was observed between PT1 expanded TCR counts and patch test score.

This sample's time point: pre-sensitization, week 0. Specified treatment: therapeutic diphenylcyclopropenone sensitization with weekly scalp DPC. The library tagged each cDNA molecule with unique molecular identifiers. Each CDR3 protein gets one entry after TCRdb re-called the RACE reads with MiXCR. The table includes tens of thousands of distinct CDR3 sequences, 7.5% to 8% detected once. Many counts were recorded for this clonotype. Its matching antigen is unknown. The TCR originated in a woman between 50 and 59 years old with alopecia areata. Some clones in this sample may be carry-over from other donors' samples. The specimen comprised whole blood, sampled in connection with sensitization to the hapten diphenylcyclopropenone (DPC).

CDR3 sequence: CASSRGVAYEQYF. CDR3 in DNA: TGTGCCAGCAGCCGGGGAGTCGCCTACGAGCAGTACTTC. The V gene is TRBV12-3 or TRBV12-4, the J gene TRBJ2-7; possible D gene TRBD2, 5 bases. This CDR3 is built from 13 residues. Between the trimmed V and J ends, which lost 6 bases and 2 bases, there was a span of 11 bases.